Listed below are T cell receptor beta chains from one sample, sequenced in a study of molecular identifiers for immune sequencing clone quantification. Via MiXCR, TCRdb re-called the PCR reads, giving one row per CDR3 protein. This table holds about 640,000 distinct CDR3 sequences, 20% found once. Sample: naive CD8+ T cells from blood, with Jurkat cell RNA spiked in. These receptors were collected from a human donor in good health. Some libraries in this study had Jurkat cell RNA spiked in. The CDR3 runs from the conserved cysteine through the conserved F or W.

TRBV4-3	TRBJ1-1	CASSQDISGANTEAFF
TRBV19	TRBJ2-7	CASTVTGGYEQYF
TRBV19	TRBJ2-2	CASKLAGGNTGELFF
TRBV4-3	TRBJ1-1	CASSPSFTGAPEAFF
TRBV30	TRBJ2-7	CAWSVGPGHSYEQYF
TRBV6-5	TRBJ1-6	CASSYRVSYSPLHF
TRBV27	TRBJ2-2	CASSPRLSTGELFF
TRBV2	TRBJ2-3	CANLQGGDTQYF
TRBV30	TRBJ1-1	CAWSVGGETEAFF
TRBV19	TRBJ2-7	CASSSFAEYEQYF
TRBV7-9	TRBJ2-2	CASSVRYRANTGELFF
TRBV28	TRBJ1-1	CASSLQGQRDTEAFF
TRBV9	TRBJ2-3	CASSVATSGASTDTQYF
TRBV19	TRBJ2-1	CASSPTGFFEQFF
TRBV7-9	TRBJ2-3	CARSSSGGSTDTQYF
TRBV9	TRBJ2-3	CASSEEGATDTQYF
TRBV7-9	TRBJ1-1	CASSFPGQGTEAFF
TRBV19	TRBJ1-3	CASNQGLRDTIYF
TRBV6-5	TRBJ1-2	CAMPPCGPGYTF
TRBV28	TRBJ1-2	CASRSTGQGNYGYTF
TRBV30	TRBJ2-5	CAWSIQGAQETQYF
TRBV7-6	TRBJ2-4	CASSVGTSGSVEDIQYF
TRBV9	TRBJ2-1	CASSSIRGQSFVF
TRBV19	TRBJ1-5	CASSIGTILSGNQPQHF
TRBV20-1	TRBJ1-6	CSASLDKPLSPLHF
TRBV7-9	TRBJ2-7	CASTMDRDSYEQYF
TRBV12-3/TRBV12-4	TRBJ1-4	CASIPTWGPNEKLFF
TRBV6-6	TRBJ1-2	CASSYPGQASNYGYTF
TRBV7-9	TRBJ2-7	CASSLAGAGEQYF
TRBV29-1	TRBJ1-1	CSVADMNTEAFF
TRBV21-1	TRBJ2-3	CASSTSAQYF
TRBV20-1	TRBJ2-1	CSALSGRAFEQFF
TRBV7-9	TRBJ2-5	CASSTTRLMGSQETQYF
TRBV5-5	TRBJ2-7	CASSLVGRTGLDEQYF
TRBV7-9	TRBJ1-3	CATPGGQGGNTIYF
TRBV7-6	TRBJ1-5	CASSLAQGSSNQPQHF
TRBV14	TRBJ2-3	CASSRTGDSTDTQYF
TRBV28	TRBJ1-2	CASSPNPTGVGGYTF
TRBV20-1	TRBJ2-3	CSAKVAGGLTTDTQYF
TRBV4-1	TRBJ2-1	CASSQGPQREYNEQFF
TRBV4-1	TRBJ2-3	CASSHQVSGGLHTDTQYF
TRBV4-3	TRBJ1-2	CASSQRRGVRDYGYTF
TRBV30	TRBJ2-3	CAWSWVGGTTDTQYF
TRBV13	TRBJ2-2	CASSLEENTGELFF
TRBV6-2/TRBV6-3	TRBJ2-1	CASSYSIQGANEQFF
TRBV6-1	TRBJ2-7	CASSEAPPRKWGEQYF
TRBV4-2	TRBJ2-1	CASSQVGGDYNEQFF
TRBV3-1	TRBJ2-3	CASSLRQGITDTQYF
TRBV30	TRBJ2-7	CAWSDSSYEQYF